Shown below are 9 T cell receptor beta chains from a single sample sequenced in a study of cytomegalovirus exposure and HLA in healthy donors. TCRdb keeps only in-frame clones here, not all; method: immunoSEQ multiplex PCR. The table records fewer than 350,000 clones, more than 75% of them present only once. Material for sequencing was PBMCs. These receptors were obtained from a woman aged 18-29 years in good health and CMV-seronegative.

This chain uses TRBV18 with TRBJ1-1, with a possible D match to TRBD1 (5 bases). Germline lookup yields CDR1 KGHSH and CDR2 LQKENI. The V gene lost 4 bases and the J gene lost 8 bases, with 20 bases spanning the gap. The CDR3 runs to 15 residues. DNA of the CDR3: TGTGCCAGCTCACAGGGGATTAGAGGTTCCTCGGAAGCTTTCTTT. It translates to CASSQGIRGSSEAFF.

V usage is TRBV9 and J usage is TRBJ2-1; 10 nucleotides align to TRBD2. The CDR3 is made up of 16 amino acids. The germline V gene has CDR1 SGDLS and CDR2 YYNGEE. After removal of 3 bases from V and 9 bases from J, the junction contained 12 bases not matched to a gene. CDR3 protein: CASSGWTSGTLGEQFF. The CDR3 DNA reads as TGTGCCAGCAGCGGATGGACTAGCGGAACCCTTGGTGAGCAGTTCTTC.

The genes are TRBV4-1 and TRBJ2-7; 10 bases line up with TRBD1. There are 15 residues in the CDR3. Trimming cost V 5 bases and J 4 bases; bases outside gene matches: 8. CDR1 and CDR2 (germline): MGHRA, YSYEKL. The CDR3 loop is CASSTTADRGYEQYF. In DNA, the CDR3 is TGCGCCAGCAGCACCACCGCGGACAGGGGGTACGAGCAGTACTTC.

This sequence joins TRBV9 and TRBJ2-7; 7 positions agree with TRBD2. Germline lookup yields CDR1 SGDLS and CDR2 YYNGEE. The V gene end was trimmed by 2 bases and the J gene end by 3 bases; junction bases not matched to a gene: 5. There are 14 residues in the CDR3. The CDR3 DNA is TGTGCCAGCAGCGTGGCCTGGGGGGGCTACGAGCAGTACTTC. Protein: CASSVAWGGYEQYF. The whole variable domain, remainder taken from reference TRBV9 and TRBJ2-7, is DSGVTQTPKHLITATGQRVTLRCSPRSGDLSVYWYQQSLDQGLQFLIQYYNGEERAKGNILERFSAQQFPDLHSELNLSSLELGDSALYFCASSVAWGGYEQYFGPGTRLTVT.

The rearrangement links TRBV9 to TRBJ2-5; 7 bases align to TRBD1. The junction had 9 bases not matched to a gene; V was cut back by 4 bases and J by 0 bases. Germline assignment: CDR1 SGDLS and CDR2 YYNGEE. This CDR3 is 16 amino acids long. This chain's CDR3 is CASSFGTDLYQETQYF. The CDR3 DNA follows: TGTGCCAGCAGCTTCGGGACAGACCTGTACCAAGAGACCCAGTACTTC.

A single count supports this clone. CDR3 amino acids: CASRLLGTSGTDTQYF. CDR3 bases: TGTGCCAGCAGACTCTTAGGGACTAGCGGGACAGATACGCAGTATTTT. V and J are TRBV28 and TRBJ2-3; 12 bases match TRBD2. This CDR3 comprises 16 residues. V gave up 6 bases and J gave up 3 bases; unmatched junction bases: 7. CDR1 is MDHEN, CDR2 SYDVKM, per germline.

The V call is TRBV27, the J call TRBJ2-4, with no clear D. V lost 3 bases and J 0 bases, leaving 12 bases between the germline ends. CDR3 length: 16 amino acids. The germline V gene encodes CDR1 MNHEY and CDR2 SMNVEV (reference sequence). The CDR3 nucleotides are TGTGCCAGCAGTTTGGCTAAAAGAGGAGCCAAAAACATTCAGTACTTC. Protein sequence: CASSLAKRGAKNIQYF.

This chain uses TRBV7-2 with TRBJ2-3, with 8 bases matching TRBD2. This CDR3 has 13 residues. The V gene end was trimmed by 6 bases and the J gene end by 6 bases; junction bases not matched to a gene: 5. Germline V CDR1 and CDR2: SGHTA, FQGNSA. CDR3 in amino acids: CASSNSGTDTQYF. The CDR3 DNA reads TGTGCCAGCAGTAATAGCGGGACCGATACGCAGTATTTT.

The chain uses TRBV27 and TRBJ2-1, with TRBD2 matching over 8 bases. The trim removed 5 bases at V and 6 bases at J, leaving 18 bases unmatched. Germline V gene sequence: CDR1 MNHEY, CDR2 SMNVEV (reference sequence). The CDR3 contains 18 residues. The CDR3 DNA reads TGTGCCAGCAGTCTAACGCGCGGGGCGGGAGGCCATACCAATGAGCAGTTCTTC. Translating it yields CASSLTRGAGGHTNEQFF.